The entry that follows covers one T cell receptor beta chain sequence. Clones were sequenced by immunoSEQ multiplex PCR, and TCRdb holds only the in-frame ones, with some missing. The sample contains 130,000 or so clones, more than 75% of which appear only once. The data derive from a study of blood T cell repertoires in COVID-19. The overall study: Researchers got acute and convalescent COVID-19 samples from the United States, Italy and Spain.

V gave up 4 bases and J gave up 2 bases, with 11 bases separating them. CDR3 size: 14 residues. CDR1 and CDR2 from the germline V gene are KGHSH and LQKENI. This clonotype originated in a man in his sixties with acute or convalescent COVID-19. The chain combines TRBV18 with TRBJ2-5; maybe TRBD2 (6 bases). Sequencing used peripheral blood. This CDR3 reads CASSQGTAQETQYF. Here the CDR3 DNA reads TGTGCCAGCTCACAGGGGACTGCACAAGAGACCCAGTACTTC.